Listed here are 20 T cell receptor beta chains from one sample, sequenced in a study of blood T cell repertoires in COVID-19. Some clones are missing from TCRdb's copy, which holds only in-frame ones; the method was immunoSEQ multiplex PCR. The sample lists 300,000 to 350,000 clones; about nine tenths were seen once. Sequencing was carried out using PBMCs or T cells enriched from blood (not recorded which). The receptors here all came from a woman aged 30 to 39 who had recovered from COVID-19.

The chain recombines TRBV20-1 with TRBJ2-7; D remains ambiguous. With 5 bases removed from V and 4 bases from J, the gap between germline ends came to 9 bases. The CDR3 is 11 amino acids. Looked up from germline, CDR1 is DFQATT and CDR2 is SNEGSKA (reference sequence). In DNA form, the CDR3 reads TGCAGTGCTGCCCTACTTTACGAGCAGTACTTC. This sequence encodes CSAALLYEQYF.

The J gene is TRBJ2-5, the V gene TRBV7-2; 10 bases map to TRBD2. This CDR3 spans 17 amino acids. The germline V gene encodes CDR1 SGHTA and CDR2 FQGNSA. J gave up 3 bases and V 3 bases, and 10 bases lay outside the gene matches. The CDR3 coding sequence is TGTGCCAGCAGCTTTCGGGGAGCGGGAGGGGGTAAAGAGACCCAGTACTTC. Its protein product is CASSFRGAGGGKETQYF.

This chain connects TRBV5-5 to TRBJ2-7; D call uncertain. The CDR3 has 16 residues. Germline CDR1 SGHKS, CDR2 YYEKEE (reference sequence). With 2 bases removed from V and 2 bases from J, the gap between germline ends came to 17 bases. CDR3 sequence reads: CASSFRLARLTYEQYF. As DNA, the CDR3 is TGTGCCAGCAGCTTTAGACTCGCCCGACTTACCTACGAGCAGTACTTC.

This chain connects TRBV4-1 to TRBJ1-5, with 7 bases fitting TRBD1. With V trimmed by 1 base and J by 4 bases, 7 bases remained unmatched. The CDR3 has 16 residues. Germline CDR1 and CDR2: MGHRA and YSYEKL. CDR3 sequence: CASSQVRTGQNQPQHF. CDR3 nucleotides: TGCGCCAGCAGCCAAGTTCGGACAGGTCAGAATCAGCCCCAGCATTTT.

This chain connects TRBV5-6 to TRBJ1-3; no definite D call. V lost 0 bases to trimming and J lost 2 bases, with 6 bases between them. The length of the CDR3 is 14 residues. The germline V gene encodes CDR1 SGHDT and CDR2 YYEEEE. Here the CDR3 reads CASSLGPAGNTIYF. The CDR3, as DNA: TGTGCCAGCAGCTTGGGCCCGGCTGGAAACACCATATATTTT.

In this sample, this clone turned up many times. The V gene is TRBV2, the J gene TRBJ1-2; 7 bases fit TRBD1. Germline V CDR1 and CDR2: SNHLY, FYNNEI. The CDR3 has 15 amino acids. Trimming cost V 5 bases and J 4 bases; bases outside gene matches: 10. CDR3 bases: TGTGCCAGCAGTCAAACGCTACAGGGGTCCTATGGCTACACCTTC. Encoded protein: CASSQTLQGSYGYTF.

This sequence joins TRBV19 and TRBJ1-1; no reliable D call. The V and J ends lost 2 bases and 0 bases respectively, with 13 bases between them. The CDR3 sequence is 16 residues long. Per germline, CDR1 LNHDA and CDR2 SQIVND (reference sequence). The DNA for the CDR3 is TGTGCCAGTAGTATAAGGTTGACACGCATGAACACTGAAGCTTTCTTT. Its protein is CASSIRLTRMNTEAFF. The full variable domain, its missing parts supplied by reference TRBV19 and TRBJ1-1, is DGGITQSPKYLFRKEGQNVTLSCEQNLNHDAMYWYRQDPGQGLRLIYYSQIVNDFQKGDIAEGYSVSREKKESFPLTVTSAQKNPTAFYLCASSIRLTRMNTEAFFGQGTRLTVV.

The chain carries TRBV4-1 and TRBJ2-1; tentatively, D is TRBD1 (5 bases). Germline V gene data show CDR1 as MGHRA and CDR2 as YSYEKL. This CDR3 region has 17 residues. Trimming removed 3 bases at V and 7 bases at J, with 22 bases between. For the CDR3, the DNA is TGCGCCAGCAGCCACCTAGTCCACGTCGATCGACAGAATGAGCAGTTCTTC. The encoded protein is CASSHLVHVDRQNEQFF.

This clone was counted a single time. The rearrangement uses TRBV7-9 and TRBJ1-6; TRBD1 is a possible D gene (5 bases). The length of the CDR3 is 14 residues. CDR1 is SEHNR and CDR2 is FQNEAQ in the germline V gene (reference sequence). V shed 5 bases and J shed 7 bases, with 12 bases lying between them. CDR3 DNA sequence: TGTGCCAGCAGCCCCCCGGGGGAGAATTCACCCCTCCACTTT. Translation: CASSPPGENSPLHF.

As for this clone: The same CDR3 can be traced to other DNA sequences in this sample. The rearrangement uses TRBV19 and TRBJ1-2; 7 nucleotides agree with TRBD1. Germline loops: CDR1 LNHDA, CDR2 SQIVND (reference sequence). The CDR3 sequence is 13 residues long. V gave up 6 bases and J gave up 3 bases; unmatched junction bases: 4. The CDR3 sequence is CASSYRGDYGYTF. The CDR3 nucleotides are TGTGCCAGTAGCTACAGGGGAGACTATGGCTACACCTTC.

The chain links TRBV19 to TRBJ1-5; 8 positions match TRBD1. The CDR3 has 15 amino acids. Germline V gene data show CDR1 as LNHDA and CDR2 as SQIVND (reference sequence). Trimming removed 5 bases from V and 2 bases from J; junction bases left unmatched: 5. The CDR3 nucleotides read TGTGCCAGTAGTGCGGACAGGGCGGGCAATCAGCCCCAGCATTTT. This gives the protein CASSADRAGNQPQHF.

CDR3 nucleotide sequence: TGCAGTGCTAGTCTTACAGGGGTCTCCTATAATTCACCCCTCCACTTT. It translates to CSASLTGVSYNSPLHF. This chain uses TRBV20-1 with TRBJ1-6, with 7 positions matching TRBD1. J lost 0 bases, V lost 3 bases, and 5 bases had no gene match. The CDR3 runs 16 residues. Germline values: CDR1 DFQATT, CDR2 SNEGSKA (reference sequence).

The CDR3 nucleotides are TGCAGTGCTAAGGGGCCCTACGAGCAGTACTTC. Protein sequence: CSAKGPYEQYF. The chain carries TRBV20-1 and TRBJ2-7, with D maybe TRBD1 (5 bases). Germline V gene lookup returns CDR1 DFQATT and CDR2 SNEGSKA (reference sequence). The CDR3 is made up of 11 amino acids. Deletions cut 4 bases from V and 2 bases from J, with 6 bases between.

The chain links TRBV5-8 to TRBJ1-5; a weak D match, TRBD1 (5 bases). CDR3 size: 18 residues. The germline CDR1 and CDR2 sequences are SGHTS and YDEGEE. Deletions cut 0 bases from V and 2 bases from J, with 18 bases between. The chain's CDR3 is CASSLGRGPIRGNQPQHF. CDR3 DNA sequence: TGTGCCAGCAGCTTGGGGAGGGGTCCAATCAGGGGCAATCAGCCCCAGCATTTT. Filled out from reference TRBV5-8 and TRBJ1-5, the complete variable domain reads EAGVTQSPTHLIKTRGQQATLRCSPISGHTSVYWYQQALGLGLQFLLWYDEGEERNRGNFPPRFSGRQFPNYSSELNVNALELEDSALYLCASSLGRGPIRGNQPQHFGDGTRLSIL.

The chain employs TRBV7-9 and TRBJ2-4; 9 nucleotides line up with TRBD1. CDR1 is SEHNR, CDR2 FQNEAQ, per germline (reference sequence). The CDR3 consists of 19 residues. With 5 bases clipped from V and 0 bases from J, the junction kept 14 bases outside the gene matches. The DNA for the CDR3 is TGTGCCAGCAGCCCCAGAGAAATACAGGGGGCGGTAGCCAAAAACATTCAGTACTTC. Residues: CASSPREIQGAVAKNIQYF.

The chain joins TRBV5-1 to TRBJ2-1, with 7 bases lining up with TRBD1. CDR3 length equals 16 residues. The germline V gene has CDR1 SGHRS and CDR2 YFSETQ. The V and J ends lost 5 bases and 7 bases, in that order; junction bases with no gene match: 15. CDR3 bases: TGCGCCAGCAGATCAAATCCGGGACAGACCACTAATGAGCAGTTCTTC. As protein: CASRSNPGQTTNEQFF.

The J gene is TRBJ2-1, the V gene TRBV3-1 (or the pseudogene TRBV3-2); possibly TRBD2 for D (5 bases). The CDR3 is 13 residues long. The ends were cut back, 6 bases at V and 0 bases at J, with 6 bases in the middle. In germline, CDR1 is LGHDT, CDR2 YNNKEL (reference sequence). In DNA, the CDR3 is TGTGCCAGCAGTGGGAGCTCCTACAATGAGCAGTTCTTC. Amino acid sequence: CASSGSSYNEQFF.

This clone has a handful of counts. V and J are TRBV7-9 and TRBJ1-2; TRBD1 matches at 7 bases. Trimming took 5 bases from V and 8 from J; bases not matched to a gene: 8. CDR3 length: 13 residues. Germline CDR1 and CDR2: SEHNR and FQNEAQ (reference sequence). CDR3: CASSPDRVGGYTF. The CDR3 coding sequence is TGTGCCAGCAGCCCAGACAGGGTCGGCGGCTACACCTTC.

This chain joins TRBV6-2 or TRBV6-3 and TRBJ2-7, with 7 nucleotides matching TRBD2. The CDR3 runs to 13 residues. The V and J ends lost 2 bases and 5 bases, in that order; junction bases with no gene match: 3. Germline-derived CDR1 and CDR2 are MNHEY and SVGEGT. The CDR3 protein is CASSYRGEHEQYF. The CDR3 DNA sequence: TGTGCCAGCAGTTACCGGGGGGAACACGAGCAGTACTTC.

The chain has TRBV28 and TRBJ2-7; D is perhaps TRBD1 (5 bases). This CDR3 comprises 15 residues. Germline lookup yields CDR1 MDHEN and CDR2 SYDVKM. V shed 6 bases and J shed 2 bases, with 17 bases lying between them. CDR3 nucleotides: TGTGCCAGCAGCTCGGCCGGAGCAGGGACCTACGAGCAGTACTTC. Protein: CASSSAGAGTYEQYF.